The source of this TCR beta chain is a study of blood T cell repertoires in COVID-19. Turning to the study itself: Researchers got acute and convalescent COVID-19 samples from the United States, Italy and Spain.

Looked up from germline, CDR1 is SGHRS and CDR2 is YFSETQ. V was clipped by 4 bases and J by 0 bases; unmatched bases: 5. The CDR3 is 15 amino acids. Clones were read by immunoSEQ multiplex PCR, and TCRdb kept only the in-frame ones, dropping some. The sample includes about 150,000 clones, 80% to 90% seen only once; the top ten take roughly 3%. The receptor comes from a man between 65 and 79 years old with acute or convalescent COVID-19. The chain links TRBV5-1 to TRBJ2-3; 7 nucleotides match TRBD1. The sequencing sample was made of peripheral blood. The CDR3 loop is CASSPPTGSTDTQYF. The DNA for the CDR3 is TGCGCCAGCAGCCCGCCGACAGGGAGCACAGATACGCAGTATTTT.